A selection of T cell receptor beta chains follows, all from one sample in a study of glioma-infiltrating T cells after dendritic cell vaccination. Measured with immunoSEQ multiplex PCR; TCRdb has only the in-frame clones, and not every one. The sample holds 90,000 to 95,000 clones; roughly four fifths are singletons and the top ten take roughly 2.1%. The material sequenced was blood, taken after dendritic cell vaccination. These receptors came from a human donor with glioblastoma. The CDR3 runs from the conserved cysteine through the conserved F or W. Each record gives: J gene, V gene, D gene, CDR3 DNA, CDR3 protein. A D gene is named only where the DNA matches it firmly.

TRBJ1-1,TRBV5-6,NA,TGTGCCAGCAGCCCCGGTGAGACTGAAGCTTTCTTT,CASSPGETEAFF
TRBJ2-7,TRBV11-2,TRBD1,TGTGCCAGCAGCTATCGGGACAGCAGCTACGAGCAGTACTTC,CASSYRDSSYEQYF
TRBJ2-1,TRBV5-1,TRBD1,TGCGCCAGCAGCCAGGGACAGGGGGCTCGTGAGCAGTTCTTC,CASSQGQGAREQFF
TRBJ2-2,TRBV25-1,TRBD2,TGTGCCAGCAGTGCGGGGGGAACCGGGGAGCTGTTTTTT,CASSAGGTGELFF
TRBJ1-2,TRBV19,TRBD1,TGTGCCAGTACCGATACAGGGGACTATGGCTACACCTTC,CASTDTGDYGYTF
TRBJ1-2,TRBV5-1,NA,TGCGCCAGCGCGGGAGGAGGGGCACAAGGCTACACCTTC,CASAGGGAQGYTF
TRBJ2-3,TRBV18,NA,TGTGCCAGCTCACCACCGGGCGGGTCGACCACAGATACGCAGTATTTT,CASSPPGGSTTDTQYF
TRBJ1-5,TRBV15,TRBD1,TGTGCCACCAGCAGAGAGATGACAGGGGAGGGCAATCAGCCCCAGCATTTT,CATSREMTGEGNQPQHF
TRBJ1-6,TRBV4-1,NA,TGCGCCAGCAGCCAAGATCGGGATTACTATAATTCACCCCTCCACTTT,CASSQDRDYYNSPLHF
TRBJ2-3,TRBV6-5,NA,TGTGCCAGCAGTTACTCGGTCGGGAAAAGCACAGATACGCAGTATTTT,CASSYSVGKSTDTQYF
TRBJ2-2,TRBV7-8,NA,TGTGCCAGCAGCTTACTTAGGCGGGAGAACACCGGGGAGCTGTTTTTT,CASSLLRRENTGELFF